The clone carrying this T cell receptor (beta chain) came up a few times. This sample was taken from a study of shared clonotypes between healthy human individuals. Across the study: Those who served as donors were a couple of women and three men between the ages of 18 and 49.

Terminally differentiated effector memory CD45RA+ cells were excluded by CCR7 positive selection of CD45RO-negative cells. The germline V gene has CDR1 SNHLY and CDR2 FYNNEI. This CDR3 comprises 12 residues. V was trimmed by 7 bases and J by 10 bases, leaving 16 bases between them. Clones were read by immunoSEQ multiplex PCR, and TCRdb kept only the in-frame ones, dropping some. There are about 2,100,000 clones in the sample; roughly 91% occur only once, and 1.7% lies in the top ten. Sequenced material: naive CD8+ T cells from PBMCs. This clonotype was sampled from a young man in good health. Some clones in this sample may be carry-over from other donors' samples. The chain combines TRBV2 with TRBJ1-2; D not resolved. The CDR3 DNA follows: TGTGCCAGCATTGGGCAGGTGTTCATCTACACCTTC. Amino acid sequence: CASIGQVFIYTF.